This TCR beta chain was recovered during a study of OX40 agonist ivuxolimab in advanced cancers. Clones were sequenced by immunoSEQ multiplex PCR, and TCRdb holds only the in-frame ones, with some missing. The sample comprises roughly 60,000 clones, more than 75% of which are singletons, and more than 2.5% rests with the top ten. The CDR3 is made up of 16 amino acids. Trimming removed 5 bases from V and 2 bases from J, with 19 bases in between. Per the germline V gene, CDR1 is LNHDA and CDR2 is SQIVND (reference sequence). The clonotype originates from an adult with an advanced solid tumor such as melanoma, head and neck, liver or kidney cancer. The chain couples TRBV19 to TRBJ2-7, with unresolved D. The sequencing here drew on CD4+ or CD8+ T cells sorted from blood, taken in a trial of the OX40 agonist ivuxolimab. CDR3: CASSGSTTQRTYEQYF. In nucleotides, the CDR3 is TGTGCCAGTAGTGGATCGACAACCCAACGGACCTACGAGCAGTACTTC.